Reported below is one T cell receptor beta chain. This CDR3 contains 14 residues. From germline, CDR1 is LNHNV and CDR2 YYDKDF (reference sequence). V shed 1 base and J shed 5 bases, with 12 bases lying between them. The sample originates from a study of OX40 agonist ivuxolimab in advanced cancers. Produced via immunoSEQ multiplex PCR; TCRdb's table is partial and in-frame only. This table has approximately 90,000 clones, around nine tenths appearing once. The origin of this receptor is an adult with an advanced solid tumor such as melanoma, head and neck, liver or kidney cancer. Sample: CD4+ or CD8+ T cells sorted from blood, taken in a trial of the OX40 agonist ivuxolimab. This chain links TRBV15 with TRBJ2-7; a weak D match, TRBD2 (5 bases). CDR3 protein: CATSRGGSVDEQYF. DNA for the CDR3: TGTGCCACCAGCAGAGGAGGGAGTGTCGACGAGCAGTACTTC.